This section outlines one T cell receptor (beta chain) sequence together with its context. The data originate from a study of T cell changes during pregnancy in multiple sclerosis. Germline V lookup: CDR1 SEHNR, CDR2 FQNEAQ (reference sequence). The V segment lost 2 bases and the J segment 3 bases; nucleotides outside the gene matches: 1. CDR3 size: 14 residues. Produced via immunoSEQ multiplex PCR; TCRdb's table is partial and in-frame only. The sample yields fewer than 50,000 clones, about 89% seen once. The sequence was obtained from a female donor with multiple sclerosis, enrolled in a pregnancy study. The source was CD4+ T cells from peripheral blood mononuclear cells, collected in the first trimester of pregnancy. J is TRBJ2-1 and V is TRBV7-9; 7 nucleotides agree with TRBD1. This CDR3 reads CASSLRQGYNEQFF. The CDR3 bases are TGTGCCAGCAGCTTACGACAGGGCTACAATGAGCAGTTCTTC.